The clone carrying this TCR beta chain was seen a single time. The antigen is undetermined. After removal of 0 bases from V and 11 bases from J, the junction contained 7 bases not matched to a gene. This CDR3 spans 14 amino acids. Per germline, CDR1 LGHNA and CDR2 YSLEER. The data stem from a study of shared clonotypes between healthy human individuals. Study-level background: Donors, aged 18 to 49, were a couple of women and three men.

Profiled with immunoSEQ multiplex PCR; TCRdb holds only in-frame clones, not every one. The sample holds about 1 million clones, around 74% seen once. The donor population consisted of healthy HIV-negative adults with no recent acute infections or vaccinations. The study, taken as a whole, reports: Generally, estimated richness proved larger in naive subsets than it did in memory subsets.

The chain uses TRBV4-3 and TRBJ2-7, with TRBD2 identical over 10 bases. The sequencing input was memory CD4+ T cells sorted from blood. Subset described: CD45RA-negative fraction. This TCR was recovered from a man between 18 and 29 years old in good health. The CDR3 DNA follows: TGCGCCAGCAGCCAAGATTCTAGCGGGAGTTTAAAGTACTTC. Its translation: CASSQDSSGSLKYF.